This T cell receptor beta chain was identified during a study of shared clonotypes between healthy human individuals. The CDR3 spans 13 residues. Germline assignment: CDR1 MGHDK and CDR2 SYGVNS. Trimming took 3 bases from V and 5 from J, leaving 11 bases between them. Negatively enriched CD4+ T cells were divided by CD45RA into naive and memory. Deep was the level used in running the assay. TCRdb keeps only in-frame clones here, not all; method: immunoSEQ multiplex PCR. The table lists roughly 1,500,000 clones, 95% to 99% of them singletons, with approximately 0.44% in the top ten. The sequencing sample was made of naive CD4+ T cells sorted from blood. Subset indicated: CD45RA+ positively selected. The chain links TRBV25-1 to TRBJ2-7; perhaps TRBD1 as D (5 bases). The TCR originated in a man aged 25-45 years in good health. This CDR3 is CASSDRVGNEQYF. The CDR3 coding sequence is TGTGCCAGCAGTGACAGGGTTGGGAACGAGCAGTACTTC.